This T cell receptor beta chain stems from a study of blood T cell repertoires in COVID-19. Study-wide background: Acute-phase and convalescent COVID-19 samples originated in the United States, Italy and Spain. Nucleic acid was either cDNA or gDNA, and it came from T cells, B-cell-depleted T cells, or PBMCs.

This CDR3 is built from 16 residues. The germline V gene encodes CDR1 LNHDA and CDR2 SQIVND (reference sequence). The ends lost 7 bases at V and 3 bases at J; junction bases unmatched: 10. In the original workflow: Amplification of reference gene primers provided the estimated nucleated cell counts. Libraries were prepared by immunoSEQ multiplex PCR; TCRdb keeps only in-frame clonotypes and omits some of them. Clone size and the V and J calls come from that table; the DNA yielded D and trimming. The table has roughly 150,000 clones, about 77% seen once. Input material: peripheral blood. This sequence was found in a woman aged 80 or over with acute or convalescent COVID-19. This rearrangement joins TRBV19 to TRBJ2-5, with 11 bases matching TRBD1. The chain's CDR3 is CASTKGDRGAKETQYF. In DNA, the CDR3 is TGTGCCAGTACTAAGGGGGACAGGGGGGCAAAAGAGACCCAGTACTTC. The complete variable domain, with remaining parts taken from reference TRBV19 and TRBJ2-5, reads DGGITQSPKYLFRKEGQNVTLSCEQNLNHDAMYWYRQDPGQGLRLIYYSQIVNDFQKGDIAEGYSVSREKKESFPLTVTSAQKNPTAFYLCASTKGDRGAKETQYFGPGTRLLVL.